This T cell receptor (beta chain) was recovered during a study of T cells in Graves' hyperthyroidism and ophthalmopathy. Study conclusions and caveats: The model forecast ophthalmopathy, anticipating it by a median roughly 6.5 months before onset.

Amplification targeted TCR beta CDR3 regions from RNA transcripts. The TCR CDR3 first-round RT-PCR relied on the HTBI primer set. TCRdb ran MiXCR on the multiplex PCR reads and lists one entry per CDR3 protein. The table shows about 350,000 distinct CDR3 sequences, with about 14% occurring only once. Points on this clonotype: Its antigen is not known.

Clinical symptoms, serum thyroxine and TRAb, thyroid ultrasound and orbital computed tomography together formed the diagnostic basis. Around 10 ml fresh peripheral blood yielded the PBMCs. Germline assignment: CDR1 SGDLS and CDR2 YYNGEE. There are 15 residues in the CDR3. The V and J ends lost 0 bases and 6 bases respectively, with 15 bases between them. The sample consisted of blood. V usage is TRBV9 and J usage is TRBJ1-1, with TRBD1 as a possible D gene (5 bases). The clonotype comes from a woman between 25 and 40 years old with Graves' hyperthyroidism. CDR3 DNA: TGTGCCAGCAGCGTAGGATCAGGGCAGCGCGCTGAAGCTTTCTTT. Translating it yields CASSVGSGQRAEAFF. Looking up the rest from reference TRBV9 and TRBJ1-1 gives the full variable domain: DSGVTQTPKHLITATGQRVTLRCSPRSGDLSVYWYQQSLDQGLQFLIQYYNGEERAKGNILERFSAQQFPDLHSELNLSSLELGDSALYFCASSVGSGQRAEAFFGQGTRLTVV.